The 26 T cell receptor beta chains listed next were all sequenced from one sample in a study of STAT5B mutations in CD4+ large granular lymphocyte leukemia. The method was immunoSEQ multiplex PCR; TCRdb's version includes in-frame clones alone and lacks a portion of them. Among 30,000 or so clones listed, less than 85% were seen once. The source material was CD4+ T cells from blood buffy coats. All receptors come from a human donor in good health.

The rearrangement uses TRBV6-5 and TRBJ1-1; TRBD1 agrees at 7 bases. V shed 2 bases and J 4 bases; nucleotides not matched to a gene: 10. Germline CDR1 reads MNHEY; CDR2 reads SVGAGI. CDR3 length: 16 residues. In DNA, the CDR3 is TGTGCCAGCAGTTACGCCACCACAGGGGCGCGCACTGAAGCTTTCTTT. Translation gives CASSYATTGARTEAFF.

This clone has only one observation. This CDR3 reads CASSTIQSYVEQFF. The CDR3 nucleotides read TGTGCCAGTAGTACCATCCAGTCCTACGTTGAGCAGTTCTTC. The rearrangement links TRBV19 to TRBJ2-1; D is unclear. Trimming cost V 4 bases and J 9 bases, with 16 bases left between them. The CDR3 is 14 residues long. Germline CDR1 reads LNHDA; CDR2 reads SQIVND (reference sequence).

This chain joins TRBV7-2 and TRBJ2-7; D perhaps matches TRBD2 (6 bases). The length of the CDR3 is 15 residues. The germline V gene encodes CDR1 SGHTA and CDR2 FQGNSA. Deletions cut 2 bases from V and 0 bases from J, with 11 bases between. The DNA of the CDR3 is TGTGCCAGCAGCTTAAAGGGCGGGGCCTCCTACGAGCAGTACTTC. Protein sequence: CASSLKGGASYEQYF. Full variable domain (outside the CDR3, taken from reference TRBV7-2 and TRBJ2-7): GAGVSQSPSNKVTEKGKDVELRCDPISGHTALYWYRQSLGQGLEFLIYFQGNSAPDKSGLPSDRFSAERTGGSVSTLTIQRTQQEDSAVYLCASSLKGGASYEQYFGPGTRLTVT.

This chain connects TRBV29-1 to TRBJ2-7; 8 bases are a match to TRBD2. In germline, CDR1 is SQVTM, CDR2 ANQGSEA. V lost 5 bases and J lost 3; bases outside the gene matches: 6. CDR3 length: 13 residues. The CDR3 reads CSVSGRSGYEQYF. The CDR3 DNA follows: TGCAGCGTTAGCGGGAGAAGCGGCTACGAGCAGTACTTC.

A few counts support this clone. The genes are TRBV2 and TRBJ2-3; maybe TRBD2 (6 bases). Germline V gene data show CDR1 as SNHLY and CDR2 as FYNNEI. Between the trimmed V and J ends, which lost 1 base and 2 bases, there was a span of 10 bases. This CDR3 comprises 15 residues. CDR3 region: CASSEEGLPTDTQYF. The CDR3 nucleotides are TGTGCCAGCAGTGAAGAGGGACTTCCCACAGATACGCAGTATTTT.

V and J are TRBV5-1 and TRBJ2-2, with D unresolved. Between the trimmed V and J ends, which lost 5 bases and 2 bases, there was a span of 7 bases. The CDR3 loop spans 13 amino acids. CDR1 and CDR2 (germline): SGHRS, YFSETQ. CDR3 DNA sequence: TGCGCCAGCAGTTTAGACAACACCGGGGAGCTGTTTTTT. It specifies CASSLDNTGELFF.

This chain connects TRBV9 to TRBJ2-1; 9 bases are a match to TRBD2. CDR3 length: 15 amino acids. Germline-derived CDR1 and CDR2 are SGDLS and YYNGEE. V lost 5 bases to trimming and J lost 3 bases; unmatched junction nucleotides: 6. CDR3 nucleotide sequence: TGTGCCAGCAGTGAATTAGCGGGAGACTACAATGAGCAGTTCTTC. Residues: CASSELAGDYNEQFF.

The chain is built from TRBV7-8 and TRBJ1-1; D gene ambiguous. The CDR3 sequence is 15 residues long. V gave up 5 bases and J gave up 4 bases, with 17 bases separating them. In germline, CDR1 is SGHVS, CDR2 FQNEAQ. The CDR3 region is CASSPRGGWATEAFF. The CDR3 DNA reads as TGTGCCAGCAGCCCCCGCGGAGGGTGGGCCACTGAAGCTTTCTTT. Drawing the rest from reference TRBV7-8 and TRBJ1-1, the complete variable domain is GAGVSQSPRYKVAKRGQDVALRCDPISGHVSLFWYQQALGQGPEFLTYFQNEAQLDKSGLPSDRFFAERPEGSVSTLKIQRTQQEDSAVYLCASSPRGGWATEAFFGQGTRLTVV.

This CDR3 is CASSLKFGTDTQYF. The CDR3, as DNA: TGTGCCAGCAGCTTAAAGTTTGGCACAGATACGCAGTATTTT. J is TRBJ2-3 and V is TRBV7-2; no reliable D call. Per germline, CDR1 SGHTA and CDR2 FQGNSA. Trimming shortened V by 2 bases and J by 1 base, and 7 bases separated the two germline ends. The CDR3 sequence is 14 residues long.

This chain links TRBV12-5 with TRBJ2-1; D not certain. The CDR3 totals 11 residues. V was cut by 0 bases and J by 8 bases, with 2 bases left in between. Looked up from germline, CDR1 is LGHNT and CDR2 is FRNRAP. CDR3 loop: CASGLVYEQFF. CDR3 sequence (DNA): TGTGCTAGTGGTTTGGTCTATGAGCAGTTCTTC.

The rearrangement uses TRBV9 and TRBJ1-3; 7 positions match TRBD1. The CDR3 length is 14 residues. Germline assignment: CDR1 SGDLS and CDR2 YYNGEE. V was clipped by 3 bases and J by 5 bases; unmatched bases: 5. The chain's CDR3 is CASSGQTGRNTIYF. For the CDR3, the DNA is TGTGCCAGCAGCGGACAGACAGGGCGAAACACCATATATTTT.

The chain has TRBV5-1 and TRBJ2-5, with a tentative D call TRBD2 (5 bases). Germline-derived CDR1 and CDR2 are SGHRS and YFSETQ. The CDR3 contains 14 residues. V shed 2 bases and J shed 0 bases, with 8 bases lying between them. The CDR3 DNA follows: TGCGCCAGCAGCTTTAGAGGGAACCAAGAGACCCAGTACTTC. As protein: CASSFRGNQETQYF.

V is TRBV5-1 and J is TRBJ2-3, with D maybe TRBD2 (5 bases). The CDR3 contains 16 residues. V was cut by 3 bases and J by 2 bases, with 16 bases left in between. Germline lookup yields CDR1 SGHRS and CDR2 YFSETQ. CDR3 DNA sequence: TGCGCCAGCAGCTGGGCGGACTCAGACCTCACAGATACGCAGTATTTT. Translated, it gives CASSWADSDLTDTQYF.

This clone occurred once. This sequence joins TRBV30 and TRBJ1-3, with a possible D match to TRBD1 (5 bases). Trimming removed 2 bases at V and 5 bases at J, with 13 bases between. This CDR3 spans 14 amino acids. Per germline, CDR1 GTSNPN and CDR2 SVGIG (reference sequence). The CDR3 here is CAWSTGTGRNTIYF. Here the CDR3 DNA reads TGTGCCTGGAGTACCGGGACGGGAAGAAACACCATATATTTT.

This chain links TRBV6-6 with TRBJ1-1, with D possibly matching TRBD1 (6 bases). CDR1 and CDR2 from the germline V gene are MNHNY and SVGAGI (reference sequence). The CDR3 has 14 amino acids. Trimming shortened V by 7 bases and J by 1 base, and 13 bases separated the two germline ends. CDR3 amino acids: CASKTGTRNTEAFF. In nucleotides, the CDR3 is TGTGCCAGCAAAACCGGGACAAGGAACACTGAAGCTTTCTTT.

The V call is TRBV5-4, the J call TRBJ2-1; unclear D gene. This CDR3 contains 11 residues. CDR1 is SGHNT, CDR2 YYREEE, per germline (reference sequence). Trimming left V 4 bases short and J 10 bases short, with 9 bases between. The CDR3 region is CASSTSLEQFF. CDR3 DNA: TGTGCCAGCAGCACATCCCTGGAGCAGTTCTTC. Looking up the rest from reference TRBV5-4 and TRBJ2-1 gives the full variable domain: ETGVTQSPTHLIKTRGQQVTLRCSSQSGHNTVSWYQQALGQGPQFIFQYYREEENGRGNFPPRFSGLQFPNYSSELNVNALELDDSALYLCASSTSLEQFFGPGTRLTVL.

The rearrangement uses TRBV2 and TRBJ1-2, with D hard to call. CDR1 SNHLY and CDR2 FYNNEI come from the germline V gene. The CDR3 contains 16 residues. With 4 bases removed from V and 5 bases from J, the gap between germline ends came to 20 bases. CDR3 nucleotides: TGTGCCAGCAGTGGAAATCGGGTGGGCGGTGAATATGGCTACACCTTC. Its translation: CASSGNRVGGEYGYTF.

The V and J genes are TRBV10-3 and TRBJ2-3, with D perhaps TRBD2 (6 bases). This CDR3 region has 12 residues. Germline V gives CDR1 ENHRY, CDR2 SYGVKD. V was clipped by 2 bases and J by 9 bases, with 9 bases between them. CDR3: CAISEGGNTQYF. The CDR3 DNA follows: TGTGCCATCAGTGAGGGGGGGAACACGCAGTATTTT.

The chain recombines TRBV19 with TRBJ2-2; 13 bases map to TRBD2. The CDR3 is 16 amino acids. The V segment lost 7 bases and the J segment 7 bases; nucleotides outside the gene matches: 9. Germline-derived CDR1 and CDR2 are LNHDA and SQIVND (reference sequence). CDR3 bases: TGTGCCAGTACAAGGACTAGCGGGAGTTCGGGCGGGGAGCTGTTTTTT. This sequence encodes CASTRTSGSSGGELFF.

The chain joins TRBV4-3 to TRBJ2-3, with D perhaps TRBD1 (5 bases). Germline CDR1 and CDR2: LGHNA and YSLEER. V lost 1 base, J lost 1 base, and 9 bases lay in between. The CDR3 loop spans 15 amino acids. The CDR3 nucleotides read TGCGCCAGCAGCCAAGCTCTAGGGGGCACAGATACGCAGTATTTT. Protein product: CASSQALGGTDTQYF.

The rearrangement links TRBV6-6 to TRBJ1-2; maybe TRBD1 (5 bases). This CDR3 is built from 15 residues. V was cut by 5 bases and J by 5 bases, with 18 bases left in between. Germline V gene data show CDR1 as MNHNY and CDR2 as SVGAGI (reference sequence). CDR3 bases: TGTGCCAGCAGTCCTAGGGGAACTGACCTATATGGCTACACCTTC. Translation gives CASSPRGTDLYGYTF.

The V and J genes are TRBV2 and TRBJ2-3; 8 nucleotides align to TRBD1. The CDR3 runs to 14 residues. Trimming removed 8 bases from V and 3 bases from J; junction bases left unmatched: 7. Germline V gene sequence: CDR1 SNHLY, CDR2 FYNNEI. The CDR3 sequence: CASPRTGSTDTQYF. CDR3 in DNA: TGTGCCAGCCCCCGGACAGGGTCGACAGATACGCAGTATTTT.

This rearrangement joins TRBV5-1 to TRBJ2-1; TRBD1 aligns across 7 bases. V was pared by 2 bases and J by 7 bases, with 3 bases of the junction left unmatched. Germline V lookup: CDR1 SGHRS, CDR2 YFSETQ. The length of the CDR3 is 13 residues. CDR3 nucleotide sequence: TGCGCCAGCAGCTTTACAGGGGTAAATGAGCAGTTCTTC. Translated: CASSFTGVNEQFF. The full variable domain, rest sourced from reference TRBV5-1 and TRBJ2-1, is KAGVTQTPRYLIKTRGQQVTLSCSPISGHRSVSWYQQTPGQGLQFLFEYFSETQRNKGNFPGRFSGRQFSNSRSEMNVSTLELGDSALYLCASSFTGVNEQFFGPGTRLTVL.

The chain uses TRBV18 and TRBJ2-7; D gene unclear. V gave up 3 bases and J gave up 3 bases, with 9 bases separating them. CDR3 length: 13 amino acids. Per germline, CDR1 KGHSH and CDR2 LQKENI. The CDR3 coding sequence is TGTGCCAGCTCACCGGCCTATGACTACGAGCAGTACTTC. Translated, it gives CASSPAYDYEQYF.

This chain uses TRBV18 with TRBJ2-7, with TRBD1 as a possible D gene (5 bases). The CDR3 runs 13 residues. Germline-derived CDR1 and CDR2 are KGHSH and LQKENI. V was shortened by 4 bases and J by 1 base, with 8 bases between the two germline ends. The CDR3 DNA is TGTGCCAGCTCACTTCAGGGATCCTACGAGCAGTACTTC. Translation gives CASSLQGSYEQYF.

The chain has TRBV11-2 and TRBJ1-3, with 8 bases identical to TRBD1. J gave up 2 bases and V 1 base, and 1 base lay outside the gene matches. Germline CDR1 reads SGHAT; CDR2 reads FQNNGV. CDR3 length equals 15 residues. This CDR3 is CASSLGTGTGNTIYF. CDR3 bases: TGTGCCAGCAGCTTAGGGACAGGGACTGGAAACACCATATATTTT.